This T cell receptor beta chain was identified in a study of OX40 agonist ivuxolimab in advanced cancers. Across the study: Earlier anti-PD-1, anti-PD-L1 or anti-CTLA-4 therapy was permitted; roughly 40% had received some.

Germline V gene data show CDR1 as SGHDN and CDR2 as FVKESK. The CDR3 extends over 21 amino acids. V lost 1 base and J lost 0; bases outside the gene matches: 17. This table comes from immunoSEQ multiplex PCR, and its TCRdb copy is limited to in-frame clones, with some not included. The sample comprises some 78,000 clones, approximately 90% of which are singletons, and approximately 0.47% rests with the top ten. The sequence derives from an adult with an advanced solid tumor such as melanoma, head and neck, liver or kidney cancer. The chain is built from TRBV14 and TRBJ2-3, with 9 bases matching TRBD1. The starting material was CD4+ or CD8+ T cells sorted from blood, obtained in a trial of the OX40 agonist ivuxolimab. The CDR3 nucleotides are TGTGCCAGCAGCCAAGGAAGGTTCCCCCGGCGACAGGGGGGTAGCACAGATACGCAGTATTTT. Protein sequence: CASSQGRFPRRQGGSTDTQYF.